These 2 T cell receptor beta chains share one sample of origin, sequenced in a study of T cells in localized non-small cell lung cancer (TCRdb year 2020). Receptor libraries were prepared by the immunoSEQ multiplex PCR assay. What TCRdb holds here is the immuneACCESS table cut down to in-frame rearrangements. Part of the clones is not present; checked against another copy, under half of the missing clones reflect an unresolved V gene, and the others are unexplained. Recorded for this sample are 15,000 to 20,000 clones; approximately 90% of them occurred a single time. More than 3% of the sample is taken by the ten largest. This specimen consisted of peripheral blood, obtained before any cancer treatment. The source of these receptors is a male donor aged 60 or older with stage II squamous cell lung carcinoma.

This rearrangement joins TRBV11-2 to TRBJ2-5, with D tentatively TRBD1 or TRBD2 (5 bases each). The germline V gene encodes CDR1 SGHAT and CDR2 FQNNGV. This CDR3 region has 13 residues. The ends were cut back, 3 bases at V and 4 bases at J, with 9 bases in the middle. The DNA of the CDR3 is TGTGCCAGCAGCTTGGGGACCTCAGAGACCCAGTACTTC. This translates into CASSLGTSETQYF.

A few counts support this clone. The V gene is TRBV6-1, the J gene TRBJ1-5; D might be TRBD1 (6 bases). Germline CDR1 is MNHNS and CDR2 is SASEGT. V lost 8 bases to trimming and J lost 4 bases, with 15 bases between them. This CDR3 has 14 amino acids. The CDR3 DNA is TGTGCCAGCTGGGGGGGCGTCGCTAATCAGCCCCAGCATTTT. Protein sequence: CASWGGVANQPQHF.